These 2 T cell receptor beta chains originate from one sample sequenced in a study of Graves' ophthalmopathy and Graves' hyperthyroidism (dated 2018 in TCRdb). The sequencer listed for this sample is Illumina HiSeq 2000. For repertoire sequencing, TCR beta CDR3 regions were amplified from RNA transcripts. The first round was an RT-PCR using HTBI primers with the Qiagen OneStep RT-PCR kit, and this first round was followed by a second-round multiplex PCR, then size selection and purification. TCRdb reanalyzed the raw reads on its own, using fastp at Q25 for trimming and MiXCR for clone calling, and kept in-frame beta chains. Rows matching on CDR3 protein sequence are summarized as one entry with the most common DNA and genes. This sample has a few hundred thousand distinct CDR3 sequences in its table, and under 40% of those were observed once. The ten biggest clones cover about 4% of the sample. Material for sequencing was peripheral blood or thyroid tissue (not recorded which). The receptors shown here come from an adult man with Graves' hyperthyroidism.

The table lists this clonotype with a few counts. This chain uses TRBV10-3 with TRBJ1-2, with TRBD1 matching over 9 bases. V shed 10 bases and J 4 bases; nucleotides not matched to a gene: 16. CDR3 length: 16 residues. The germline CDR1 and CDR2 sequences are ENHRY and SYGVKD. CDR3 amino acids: CASSPPYTGGGYGYTF. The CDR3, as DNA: TGTGCCAGCTCACCACCGTACACAGGGGGCGGCTATGGCTACACCTTC.

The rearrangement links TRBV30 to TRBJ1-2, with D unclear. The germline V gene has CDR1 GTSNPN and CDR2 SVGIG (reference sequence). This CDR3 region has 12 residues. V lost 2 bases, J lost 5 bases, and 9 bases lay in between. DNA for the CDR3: TGTGCCTGGAGTCGAGAGGAATATGGCTACACCTTC. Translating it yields CAWSREEYGYTF.